The 13 T cell receptor beta chains below were found in one sample sequenced in a study of beta chain features in type 1 diabetes. Study-level results: There was a moderate but significant shortening of TCRB CDR3s in all four CD4+ subsets of Type 1 diabetes patients.

No antigen is known for these receptors. The investigators reverse transcribed all of the isolated RNA, so they sequenced expressed TCRB transcripts. Sequencing used immunoSEQ multiplex PCR; TCRdb keeps in-frame clones, though not all of them. The sample holds around 100,000 clones, over 25% seen once. Material for sequencing was central memory CD4+ T cells from blood. The receptors shown here come from a woman aged 18-29 years with type 1 diabetes.

The chain recombines TRBV6-4 with TRBJ2-7; 11 nucleotides match TRBD2. CDR1 and CDR2 from the germline V gene are MRHNA and SNTAGT. V was clipped by 2 bases and J by 5 bases; unmatched bases: 8. The CDR3 runs to 16 residues. CDR3 nucleotides: TGTGCCAGCAGTGACGGAACTAGCGGGAGATTTCACGAGCAGTACGTC. Residues: CASSDGTSGRFHEQYV.

The genes are TRBV27 and TRBJ2-7, with 12 bases matching TRBD2. CDR1 and CDR2 from the germline V gene are MNHEY and SMNVEV (reference sequence). Trimming cost V 6 bases and J 7 bases; bases outside gene matches: 4. This CDR3 comprises 13 residues. CDR3: CASRTSGRREQYF. The CDR3 DNA follows: TGTGCCAGCAGGACTAGCGGGAGAAGGGAGCAGTACTTC.

The chain joins TRBV19 to TRBJ2-5, with D perhaps matching TRBD2 (5 bases). The CDR3 is 13 amino acids. The germline V and J ends were trimmed by 7 bases and 2 bases, with 11 bases remaining between them. Per germline, CDR1 LNHDA and CDR2 SQIVND (reference sequence). The CDR3 coding sequence is TGTGCCAGTACCAGGAGCGGACAAGAGACCCAGTACTTC. Translated, it gives CASTRSGQETQYF.

This clone turned up a few times. The chain has TRBV5-1 and TRBJ2-3; 7 nucleotides match TRBD2. The CDR3 totals 15 residues. Germline trimming cut 4 bases from V and 2 bases from J; bases unmatched to any gene: 7. In germline, CDR1 is SGHRS, CDR2 YFSETQ. CDR3 protein: CASSGSSGFTDTQYF. The CDR3 DNA sequence: TGCGCCAGCAGCGGATCTAGCGGATTCACAGATACGCAGTATTTT.

This clone was counted only a few times. The V and J genes are TRBV9 and TRBJ1-1; 8 positions match TRBD1. Trimming at V came to 3 bases and at J to 5 bases, leaving 9 bases not matched to a gene. CDR1 and CDR2 (germline): SGDLS, YYNGEE. The CDR3 covers 15 residues. CDR3 amino acids: CASSAVSQGGTEAFF. CDR3 sequence (DNA): TGTGCCAGCAGCGCCGTATCACAGGGGGGAACTGAAGCTTTCTTT.

The DNA of the CDR3 is TGTGCCAGCAGCCCACGCGGGACGAACACTGAAGCTTTCTTT. Its translation is CASSPRGTNTEAFF. The chain employs TRBV7-2 and TRBJ1-1; TRBD1 might be the D (5 bases). Trimming pared 5 bases from V and 1 base from J, leaving 11 bases between. The CDR3 is 14 amino acids. CDR1 and CDR2 from the germline V gene are SGHTA and FQGNSA.

The V gene is TRBV14, the J gene TRBJ2-2, with 8 bases aligning to TRBD2. The CDR3 covers 16 residues. Per the germline V gene, CDR1 is SGHDN and CDR2 is FVKESK. Trimming took 2 bases from V and 1 from J; bases not matched to a gene: 3. The CDR3: CASSQKREWNTGELFF. The CDR3 DNA sequence: TGTGCCAGCAGCCAAAAGCGGGAGTGGAACACCGGGGAGCTGTTTTTT.

The chain recombines TRBV7-3 with TRBJ2-1, with TRBD2 identical over 10 bases. Trimming cost V 1 base and J 7 bases; bases outside gene matches: 4. The CDR3 consists of 15 residues. Germline loops: CDR1 SGHTA, CDR2 FQGTGA. The CDR3 nucleotides read TGTGCCAGCAGCTTAAGTACTAGCGGGAAGAATGAGCAGTTCTTC. It specifies CASSLSTSGKNEQFF.

Only a few counts were recorded for this clone. The genes are TRBV18 and TRBJ2-1; TRBD1 might be the D (6 bases). With 8 bases removed from V and 2 bases from J, the gap between germline ends came to 22 bases. Germline V gene sequence: CDR1 KGHSH, CDR2 LQKENI. The CDR3 has 17 residues. This CDR3 is CASAATRTGLAYNEQFF. CDR3 nucleotide sequence: TGTGCCAGCGCAGCGACCCGAACAGGGTTAGCCTACAATGAGCAGTTCTTC. Based on the CDR3 plus reference TRBV18 and TRBJ2-1, the full variable domain is NAGVMQNPRHLVRRRGQEARLRCSPMKGHSHVYWYRQLPEEGLKFMVYLQKENIIDESGMPKERFSAEFPKEGPSILRIQQVVRGDSAAYFCASAATRTGLAYNEQFFGPGTRLTVL.

Comment on this clone: Distinct nucleotide sequences in the sample also encode this CDR3. The chain is built from TRBV6-5 and TRBJ2-5, with 10 nucleotides matching TRBD2. Germline CDR1 MNHEY, CDR2 SVGAGI. The CDR3 covers 15 residues. J gave up 2 bases and V 8 bases, and 8 bases lay outside the gene matches. The CDR3 DNA reads as TGTGCCAGCCGACGTACTAGCGGGGCTCAAGAGACCCAGTACTTC. It encodes CASRRTSGAQETQYF.

To note about this clone: A junction boundary mismatches the germline segment, possibly from a read error. The rearrangement joins TRBV5-1 to TRBJ2-5; 8 bases are shared with TRBD1. Germline values: CDR1 SGHRS, CDR2 YFSETQ. This CDR3 is 18 amino acids long. The CDR3, as DNA: TGCGTCAGCAGCTTCGGACAGGGCGAGACGGGGTACCAAGAGACCCAGTACTTC. Translated: CVSSFGQGETGYQETQYF.

V gene TRBV5-1 combines with J gene TRBJ2-7; tentative D call: TRBD1 (6 bases). Germline loops: CDR1 SGHRS, CDR2 YFSETQ. CDR3 length: 14 residues. Trimming took off 0 bases at V and 6 bases at J, with 13 bases between the two ends. For the CDR3, the DNA is TGCGCCAGCAGCTTGGTACAGGGTACCGCCGAGCAGTACTTC. Encoded protein: CASSLVQGTAEQYF. Looking up the rest from reference TRBV5-1 and TRBJ2-7 gives the full variable domain: KAGVTQTPRYLIKTRGQQVTLSCSPISGHRSVSWYQQTPGQGLQFLFEYFSETQRNKGNFPGRFSGRQFSNSRSEMNVSTLELGDSALYLCASSLVQGTAEQYFGPGTRLTVT.

This clone was observed a few times. The J gene is TRBJ1-1, the V gene TRBV10-3; D call uncertain. Trimming pared 3 bases from V and 1 base from J, leaving 9 bases between. The CDR3 is made up of 14 amino acids. The V gene's germline CDR1 is ENHRY and CDR2 SYGVKD. The CDR3 is CAISDYRENTEAFF. CDR3 DNA sequence: TGTGCCATCAGTGACTACCGGGAGAACACTGAAGCTTTCTTT.